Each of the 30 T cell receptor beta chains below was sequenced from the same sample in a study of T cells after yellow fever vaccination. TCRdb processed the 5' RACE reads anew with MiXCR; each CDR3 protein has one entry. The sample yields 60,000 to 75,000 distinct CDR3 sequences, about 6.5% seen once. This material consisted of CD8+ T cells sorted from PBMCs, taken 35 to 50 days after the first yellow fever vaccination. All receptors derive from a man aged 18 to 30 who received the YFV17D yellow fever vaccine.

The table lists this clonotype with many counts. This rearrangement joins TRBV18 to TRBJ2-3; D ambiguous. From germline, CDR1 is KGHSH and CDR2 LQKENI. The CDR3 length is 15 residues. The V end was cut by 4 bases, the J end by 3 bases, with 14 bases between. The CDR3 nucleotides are TGTGCCAGCTCACTTCAGCCTCCCCAGACAGATACGCAGTATTTT. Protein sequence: CASSLQPPQTDTQYF.

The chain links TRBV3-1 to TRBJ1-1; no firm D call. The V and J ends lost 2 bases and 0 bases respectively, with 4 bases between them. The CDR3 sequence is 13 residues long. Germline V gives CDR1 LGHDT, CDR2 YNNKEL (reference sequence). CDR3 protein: CASSQQLNTEAFF. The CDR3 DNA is TGTGCCAGCAGCCAACAGTTGAACACTGAAGCTTTCTTT.

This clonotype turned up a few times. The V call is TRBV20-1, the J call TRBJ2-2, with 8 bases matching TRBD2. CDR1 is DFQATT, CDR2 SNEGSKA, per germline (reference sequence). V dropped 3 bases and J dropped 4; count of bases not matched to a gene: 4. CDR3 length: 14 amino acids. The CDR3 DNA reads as TGCAGTGCTAGCGGGGGGGTTGTCACCGGGGAGCTGTTTTTT. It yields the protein CSASGGVVTGELFF.

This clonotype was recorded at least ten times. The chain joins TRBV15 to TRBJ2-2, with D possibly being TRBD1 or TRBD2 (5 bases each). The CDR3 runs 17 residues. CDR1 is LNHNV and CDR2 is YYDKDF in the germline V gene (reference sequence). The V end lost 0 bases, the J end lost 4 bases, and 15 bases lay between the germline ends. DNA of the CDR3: TGTGCCACCAGCAGAGATTTCGGGGCGACGGGCACCGGGGAGCTGTTTTTT. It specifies CATSRDFGATGTGELFF.

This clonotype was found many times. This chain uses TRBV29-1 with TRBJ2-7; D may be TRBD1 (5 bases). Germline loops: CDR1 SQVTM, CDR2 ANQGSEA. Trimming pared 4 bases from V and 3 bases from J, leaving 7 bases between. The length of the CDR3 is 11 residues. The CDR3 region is CSVGQIYEQYF. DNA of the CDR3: TGCAGCGTTGGACAGATCTACGAGCAGTACTTC.

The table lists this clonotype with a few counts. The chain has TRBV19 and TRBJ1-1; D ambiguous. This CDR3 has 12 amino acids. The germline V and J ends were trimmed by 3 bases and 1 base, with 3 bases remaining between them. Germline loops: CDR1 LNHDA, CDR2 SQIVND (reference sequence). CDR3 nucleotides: TGTGCCAGTAGTATGGGGAACACTGAAGCTTTCTTT. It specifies CASSMGNTEAFF.

The DNA of the CDR3 is TGCGCCAGCAGCTTGGGCTGGGCCTACGAGCAGTACTTC. Its translation: CASSLGWAYEQYF. The rearrangement links TRBV5-1 to TRBJ2-7, with unresolved D. CDR1 SGHRS and CDR2 YFSETQ come from the germline V gene. This CDR3 is 13 amino acids long. The V gene lost 0 bases and the J gene lost 2 bases, with 6 bases spanning the gap.

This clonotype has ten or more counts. The CDR3 loop is CASSIGTGGYEQYF. The DNA for the CDR3 is TGCGCCAGCAGCATCGGGACAGGGGGCTACGAGCAGTACTTC. The chain has TRBV5-1 and TRBJ2-7, with TRBD1 identical over 11 bases. The CDR3 runs to 14 residues. Looked up from germline, CDR1 is SGHRS and CDR2 is YFSETQ. V was pared by 4 bases and J by 3 bases, with 3 bases of the junction left unmatched. The full variable domain, completed using reference TRBV5-1 and TRBJ2-7, is KAGVTQTPRYLIKTRGQQVTLSCSPISGHRSVSWYQQTPGQGLQFLFEYFSETQRNKGNFPGRFSGRQFSNSRSEMNVSTLELGDSALYLCASSIGTGGYEQYFGPGTRLTVT.

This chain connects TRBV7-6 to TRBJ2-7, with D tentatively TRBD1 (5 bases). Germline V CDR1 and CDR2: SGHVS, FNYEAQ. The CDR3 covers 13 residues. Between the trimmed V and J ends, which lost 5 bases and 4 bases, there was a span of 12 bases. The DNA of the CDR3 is TGTGCCAGCAGCCAACCAGGGAATTACGAGCAGTACTTC. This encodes CASSQPGNYEQYF.

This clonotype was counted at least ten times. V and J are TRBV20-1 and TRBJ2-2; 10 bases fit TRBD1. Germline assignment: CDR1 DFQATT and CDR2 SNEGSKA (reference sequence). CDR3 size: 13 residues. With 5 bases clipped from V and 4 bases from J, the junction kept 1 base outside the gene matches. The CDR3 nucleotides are TGCAGTGCTTGGGACAGGGGCACCGGGGAGCTGTTTTTT. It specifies CSAWDRGTGELFF.

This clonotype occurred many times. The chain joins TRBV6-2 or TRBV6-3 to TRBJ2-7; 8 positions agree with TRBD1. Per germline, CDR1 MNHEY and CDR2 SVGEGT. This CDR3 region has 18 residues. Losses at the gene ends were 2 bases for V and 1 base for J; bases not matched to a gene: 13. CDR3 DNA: TGTGCCAGCAGTTACCCCCCATTGGGCCAGGGGGCATCCTACGAGCAGTACTTC. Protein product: CASSYPPLGQGASYEQYF.

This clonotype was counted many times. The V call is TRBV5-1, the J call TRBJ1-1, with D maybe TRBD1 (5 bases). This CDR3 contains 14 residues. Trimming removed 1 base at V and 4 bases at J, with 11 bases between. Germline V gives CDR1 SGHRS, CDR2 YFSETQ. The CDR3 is CASSLQDGGTEAFF. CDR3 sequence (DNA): TGCGCCAGCAGCTTGCAGGACGGGGGCACTGAAGCTTTCTTT.

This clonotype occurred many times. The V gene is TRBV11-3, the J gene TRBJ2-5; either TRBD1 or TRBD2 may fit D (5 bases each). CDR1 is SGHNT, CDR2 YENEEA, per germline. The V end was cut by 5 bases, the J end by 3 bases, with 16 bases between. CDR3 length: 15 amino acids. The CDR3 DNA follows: TGTGCCAGCAGCCCTAGAGGGCTGGGGGAAGAGACCCAGTACTTC. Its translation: CASSPRGLGEETQYF.

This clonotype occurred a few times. CDR3 loop: CASSAGLAGTDTQYF. CDR3 sequence (DNA): TGTGCCAGCAGCGCGGGACTAGCGGGGACAGATACGCAGTATTTT. The chain carries TRBV11-1 and TRBJ2-3; 13 bases agree with TRBD2. V trimming: 5 bases; J trimming: 3 bases; junction bases outside the gene matches: 2. Germline loops: CDR1 SGHAT, CDR2 FQDESV (reference sequence). The CDR3 covers 15 residues.

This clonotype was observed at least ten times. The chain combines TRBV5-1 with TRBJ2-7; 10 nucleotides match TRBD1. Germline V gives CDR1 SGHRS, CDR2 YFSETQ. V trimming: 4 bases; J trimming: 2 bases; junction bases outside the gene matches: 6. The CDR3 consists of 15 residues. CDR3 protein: CASSEGQGSTYEQYF. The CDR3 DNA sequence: TGCGCCAGCAGCGAGGGACAGGGGTCCACCTACGAGCAGTACTTC. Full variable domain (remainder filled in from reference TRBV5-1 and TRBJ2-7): KAGVTQTPRYLIKTRGQQVTLSCSPISGHRSVSWYQQTPGQGLQFLFEYFSETQRNKGNFPGRFSGRQFSNSRSEMNVSTLELGDSALYLCASSEGQGSTYEQYFGPGTRLTVT.

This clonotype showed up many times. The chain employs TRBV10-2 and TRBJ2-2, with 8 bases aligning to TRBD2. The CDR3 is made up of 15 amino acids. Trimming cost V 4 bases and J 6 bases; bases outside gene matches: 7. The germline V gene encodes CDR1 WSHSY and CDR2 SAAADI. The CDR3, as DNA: TGCGCCAGCAGTGTCCTAGCGGGTTTTCCCGGGGAGCTGTTTTTT. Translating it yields CASSVLAGFPGELFF.

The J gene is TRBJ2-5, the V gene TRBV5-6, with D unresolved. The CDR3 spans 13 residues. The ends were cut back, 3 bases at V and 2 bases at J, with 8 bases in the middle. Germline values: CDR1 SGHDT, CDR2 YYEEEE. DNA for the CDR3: TGTGCCAGCAGCTGGGAACTTCAAGAGACCCAGTACTTC. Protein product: CASSWELQETQYF.

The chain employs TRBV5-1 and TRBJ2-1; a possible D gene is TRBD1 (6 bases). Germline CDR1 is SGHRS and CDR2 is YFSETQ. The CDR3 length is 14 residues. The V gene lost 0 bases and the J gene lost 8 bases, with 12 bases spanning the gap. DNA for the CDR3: TGCGCCAGCAGCTTGGAGGTCAGGGGAGATGAGCAGTTCTTC. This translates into CASSLEVRGDEQFF.

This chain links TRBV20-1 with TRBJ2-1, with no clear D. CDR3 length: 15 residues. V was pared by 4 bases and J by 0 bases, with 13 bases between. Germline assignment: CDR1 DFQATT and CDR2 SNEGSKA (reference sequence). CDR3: CSANLGFGSYNEQFF. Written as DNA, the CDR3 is TGCAGTGCTAACCTGGGGTTCGGCTCCTACAATGAGCAGTTCTTC.

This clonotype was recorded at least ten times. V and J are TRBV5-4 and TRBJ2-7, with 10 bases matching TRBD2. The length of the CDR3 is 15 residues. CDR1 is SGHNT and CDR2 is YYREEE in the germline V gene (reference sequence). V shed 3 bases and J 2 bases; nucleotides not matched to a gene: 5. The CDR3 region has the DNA TGTGCCAGCAGCTCTAGCGGGGGCGAAACCTACGAGCAGTACTTC. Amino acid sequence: CASSSSGGETYEQYF.

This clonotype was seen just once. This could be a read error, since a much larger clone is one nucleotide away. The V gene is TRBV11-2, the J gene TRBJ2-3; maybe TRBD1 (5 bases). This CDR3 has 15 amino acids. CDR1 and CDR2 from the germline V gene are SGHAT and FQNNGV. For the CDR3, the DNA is TGTGCCAGCAGCTTAGTGGGGCTACTCACAGATTCGCAGTATTTT. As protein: CASSLVGLLTDSQYF.

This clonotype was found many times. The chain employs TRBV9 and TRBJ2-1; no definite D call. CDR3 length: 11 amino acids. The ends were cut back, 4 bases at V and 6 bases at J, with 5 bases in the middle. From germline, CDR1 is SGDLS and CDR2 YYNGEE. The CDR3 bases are TGTGCCAGCAGCTTCGGCAATGAGCAGTTCTTC. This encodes CASSFGNEQFF. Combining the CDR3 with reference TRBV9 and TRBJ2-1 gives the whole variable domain DSGVTQTPKHLITATGQRVTLRCSPRSGDLSVYWYQQSLDQGLQFLIQYYNGEERAKGNILERFSAQQFPDLHSELNLSSLELGDSALYFCASSFGNEQFFGPGTRLTVL.

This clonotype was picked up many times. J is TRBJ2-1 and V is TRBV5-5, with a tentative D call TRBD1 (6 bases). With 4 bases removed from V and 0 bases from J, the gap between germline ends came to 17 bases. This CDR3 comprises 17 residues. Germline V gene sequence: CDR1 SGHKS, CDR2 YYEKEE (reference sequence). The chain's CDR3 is CASSQSDRPSSYNEQFF. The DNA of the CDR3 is TGTGCCAGCAGCCAATCTGACAGGCCGAGCTCCTACAATGAGCAGTTCTTC.

The CDR3 DNA reads as TGTGCCAGCTCATTCCTATCCGGGAGCGAGCAGTACGTC. It codes for CASSFLSGSEQYV. V gene TRBV6-2 or TRBV6-3 combines with J gene TRBJ2-7; a possible D gene is TRBD2 (6 bases). V lost 8 bases and J lost 6, with 17 bases in between. The germline gives CDR1 MNHEY, CDR2 SVGEGT. The CDR3 length is 13 residues.

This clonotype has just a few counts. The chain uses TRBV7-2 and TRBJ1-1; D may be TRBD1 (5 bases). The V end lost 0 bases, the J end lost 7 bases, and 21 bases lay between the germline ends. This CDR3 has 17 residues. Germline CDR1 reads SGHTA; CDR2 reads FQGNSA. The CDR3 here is CASSLAGRTGTGGEAFF. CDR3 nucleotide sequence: TGTGCCAGCAGCTTAGCCGGCCGGACGGGGACGGGGGGTGAAGCTTTCTTT.

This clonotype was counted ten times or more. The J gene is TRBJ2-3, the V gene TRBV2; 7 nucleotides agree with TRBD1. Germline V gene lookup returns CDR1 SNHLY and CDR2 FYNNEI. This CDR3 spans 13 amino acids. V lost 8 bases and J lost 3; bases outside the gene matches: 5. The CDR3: CASGTVGTDTQYF. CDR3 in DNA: TGTGCCAGCGGGACAGTCGGGACAGATACGCAGTATTTT.

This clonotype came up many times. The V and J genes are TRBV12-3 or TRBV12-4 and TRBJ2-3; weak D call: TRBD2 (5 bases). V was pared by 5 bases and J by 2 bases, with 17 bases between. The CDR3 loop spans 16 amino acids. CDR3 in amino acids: CASSPLSGRLTDTQYF. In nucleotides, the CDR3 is TGTGCCAGCAGTCCCCTAAGCGGCAGACTCACAGATACGCAGTATTTT.

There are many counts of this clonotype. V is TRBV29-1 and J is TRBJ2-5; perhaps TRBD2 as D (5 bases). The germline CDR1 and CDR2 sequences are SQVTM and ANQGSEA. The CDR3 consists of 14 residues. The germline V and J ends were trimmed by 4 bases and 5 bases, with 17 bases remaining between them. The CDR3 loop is CSVGPPGSGETQYF. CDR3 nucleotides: TGCAGCGTTGGGCCCCCGGGCTCGGGGGAGACCCAGTACTTC.

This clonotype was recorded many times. CDR3 loop: CASRYPGANVLTF. The CDR3 coding sequence is TGTGCCAGTAGGTACCCTGGGGCCAACGTCCTGACTTTC. The chain recombines TRBV19 with TRBJ2-6; D call uncertain. V lost 6 bases, J lost 2 bases, and 5 bases lay in between. The CDR3 runs 13 residues. Germline V gene sequence: CDR1 LNHDA, CDR2 SQIVND (reference sequence). The full variable domain, with the rest looked up from reference TRBV19 and TRBJ2-6, is DGGITQSPKYLFRKEGQNVTLSCEQNLNHDAMYWYRQDPGQGLRLIYYSQIVNDFQKGDIAEGYSVSREKKESFPLTVTSAQKNPTAFYLCASRYPGANVLTFGAGSRLTVL.

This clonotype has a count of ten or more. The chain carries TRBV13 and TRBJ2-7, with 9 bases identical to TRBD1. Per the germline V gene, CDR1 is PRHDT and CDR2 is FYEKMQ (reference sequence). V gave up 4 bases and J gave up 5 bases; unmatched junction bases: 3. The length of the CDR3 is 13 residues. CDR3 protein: CASSSGTGNEQYV. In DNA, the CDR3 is TGTGCCAGCAGCTCCGGGACAGGGAACGAGCAGTACGTC.